This T cell receptor beta chain was captured in a study of blood T cell repertoires in COVID-19. Across the whole study: Both acute and convalescent COVID-19 samples were obtained from the United States, Italy and Spain.

Trimming cost V 7 bases and J 3 bases; bases outside gene matches: 5. The CDR3 totals 13 residues. In the original processing: Reference gene primer amplification gave estimated nucleated cell counts. Method: immunoSEQ multiplex PCR; TCRdb's copy keeps in-frame clones and lacks some. The V and J calls and clone size come from that table; D and trimming were worked out from the DNA. The sample shows 150,000 to 200,000 clones, 80% to 90% of them seen only once. This TCR was recovered from a man aged 65 to 85 with active or convalescent COVID-19. This chain joins TRBV12-3 or TRBV12-4 and TRBJ2-7; 8 positions agree with TRBD1. The specimen was peripheral blood. The CDR3, as DNA: TGTGCCAGCACCCAAGGACAGGGCTACGAGCAGTACTTC. This translates into CASTQGQGYEQYF.